Following are 7 T cell receptor beta chains from one sample sequenced in a study of CD8 T cells in ankylosing spondylitis. General study points: One TCR beta motif, made up of eight highly homologous variants, appeared characteristic of ankylosing spondylitis blood.

TCRdb recomputed calls from the 5' RACE reads with MiXCR, one row per CDR3 protein. The table lists about 440,000 distinct CDR3 sequences, roughly 15% of them singletons. These receptors have no known antigen. Source material: blood, either unsorted or a sorted T cell fraction (not recorded which). The origin of the receptors is a male donor with ankylosing spondylitis.

This clonotype turned up a few times. V gene TRBV6-1 combines with J gene TRBJ1-2; TRBD1 is a possible D gene (5 bases). The germline gives CDR1 MNHNS, CDR2 SASEGT. Trimming shortened V by 5 bases and J by 3 bases, and 19 bases separated the two germline ends. CDR3 length: 16 residues. The CDR3 DNA follows: TGTGCCAGCAGTCCGCGTGGGGGACGCGGGGACTATGGCTACACCTTC. Its protein is CASSPRGGRGDYGYTF.

V usage is TRBV5-1 and J usage is TRBJ2-3; perhaps TRBD1 as D (6 bases). Between the trimmed V and J ends, which lost 5 bases and 2 bases, there was a span of 15 bases. The V gene's germline CDR1 is SGHRS and CDR2 YFSETQ. The CDR3 has 15 residues. As DNA, the CDR3 is TGCGCCAGCAGAGGACAGAACAGGGTCACAGATACGCAGTATTTT. It translates to CASRGQNRVTDTQYF. Full variable domain (remainder filled in from reference TRBV5-1 and TRBJ2-3): KAGVTQTPRYLIKTRGQQVTLSCSPISGHRSVSWYQQTPGQGLQFLFEYFSETQRNKGNFPGRFSGRQFSNSRSEMNVSTLELGDSALYLCASRGQNRVTDTQYFGPGTRLTVL.

The table lists this clonotype with a few counts. The chain combines TRBV6-1 with TRBJ2-3; TRBD1 matches at 8 bases. V was clipped by 6 bases and J by 0 bases; unmatched bases: 8. The V gene's germline CDR1 is MNHNS and CDR2 SASEGT. This CDR3 is built from 16 residues. CDR3: CASRRKDRASTDTQYF. The CDR3 bases are TGTGCCAGCAGAAGAAAGGACAGGGCTAGCACAGATACGCAGTATTTT.

J is TRBJ1-3 and V is TRBV7-9; D gene uncertain. CDR1 SEHNR and CDR2 FQNEAQ come from the germline V gene (reference sequence). Trimming pared 5 bases from V and 7 bases from J, leaving 21 bases between. The CDR3 has 16 amino acids. CDR3 DNA sequence: TGTGCCAGCAGCACCTTGTTCAGGAAGCGGTGGAACACCATATATTTT. Its protein is CASSTLFRKRWNTIYF.

The rearrangement links TRBV12-3 or TRBV12-4 to TRBJ1-5; the match to TRBD1 covers 7 bases. V lost 5 bases and J lost 4; bases outside the gene matches: 11. The CDR3 is 16 residues long. The CDR3 protein is CASSAGQTTENQPQHF. The CDR3 coding sequence is TGTGCCAGCAGTGCGGGACAGACAACTGAAAATCAGCCCCAGCATTTT.

As regards this clonotype: The junction differs from germline at one of its ends, possibly a read error. This chain connects TRBV20-1 to TRBJ1-2; 8 bases agree with TRBD1. The CDR3 is made up of 14 amino acids. Germline values: CDR1 DFQATT, CDR2 SNEGSKA (reference sequence). In DNA form, the CDR3 reads TGCAGTGCCAGAGACAGGGGTTCGGAACCGGGCTACACCTTC. Encoded protein: CSARDRGSEPGYTF.

The chain links TRBV5-1 to TRBJ2-3, with 8 bases identical to TRBD1. CDR3 length equals 16 residues. V was pared by 4 bases and J by 2 bases, with 9 bases of the junction left unmatched. Germline V gene data show CDR1 as SGHRS and CDR2 as YFSETQ. This chain's CDR3 is CASSLGTGGDTDTQYF. CDR3 DNA: TGCGCCAGCAGCCTAGGGACAGGTGGGGACACAGATACGCAGTATTTT.